This entry is about one TCR beta chain. No antigen is known for it. The donor cohort consisted entirely of Caucasian adults residing in Nashville, Tennessee. It was into CD45RA+ naive and CD45RA-negative memory subsets that the CD4+ cells were split. TCRdb's copy holds only in-frame clones and misses some; the assay was immunoSEQ multiplex PCR. The data contain about 2.5 million clones, around 90% of them seen just once; the ten biggest clones take up 0.37%. These data originate in a study of shared clonotypes between healthy human individuals. General study findings and limits: For naive CD4 cells, roughly 5% of clonotypes were shared across a handful of donors. Enrolling few donors narrowed the genetic and exposure-history diversity that was represented.

The CDR3 loop spans 14 amino acids. Germline V gene sequence: CDR1 WNHNN, CDR2 SYGVQD (reference sequence). Between the trimmed V and J ends, which lost 6 bases and 0 bases, there was a span of 9 bases. V and J are TRBV10-1 and TRBJ2-4; D is undetermined. This clonotype was obtained from a man between 18 and 35 years old in good health. Some clones in this sample may be carry-over from other donors' samples. Sequenced material: naive CD4+ T cells from PBMCs. As to subset: CD45RA+ positively selected. CDR3 nucleotide sequence: TGCGCCAGCAGCCAAGATTTAGCCAAAAACATTCAGTACTTC. It translates to CASSQDLAKNIQYF.